The subject of this entry is one T cell receptor beta chain. Which antigen it targets is not known. Base qualities are not recorded, but no much larger clone differs from it by a single base. The immunoSEQ Assay was used to sequence TCRbeta CDR3 regions. After extraction, genomic DNA underwent amplification by bias-controlled multiplex PCR, followed by high-throughput sequencing. The authors' pipeline ran thus. To quantify the absolute abundance of every unique TCRbeta CDR3 region, sequences were collapsed and filtered. T cell fraction was estimated by normalizing TCRbeta template counts to usable DNA, which was measured by amplifying reference genes present in all nucleated cells. Repertoire TCRs were annotated as SARS-CoV-2-specific by exact matching of V gene, CDR3 amino acid sequence and J gene to a known reactive TCR set. The reference SARS-CoV-2 TCR set was derived from MIRA and filtered for enrichment in COVID-19-positive ImmuneCODE repertoires, a step that removed public or cross-reactive TCRs. Based on the MIRA antigens, annotated TCRs were further analysed at the level of specific ORF or position within ORF. Breadth was defined as the number of annotated unique rearrangements divided by the total number of unique productive rearrangements, and depth was defined as the summed frequency of the annotated unique rearrangements. Two-sided Wilcoxon rank-sum tests were applied when comparing TCR breadth between groups. TCRdb retrieved this table from immuneACCESS and kept in-frame rearrangements only. Not all clones are present; in checked studies, unresolved V genes account for under half, and no reason is known for the remainder. That table gives V, J and clone size, and the DNA gave D and trimming. This sample lists about 350,000 clones; 88% were detected once. The leading ten clones occupy approximately 5.9% of the sample.

CDR1 is given as SGHTS and CDR2 as YDEGEE, both from the germline V gene. There are 13 amino acids in the CDR3, from cysteine to phenylalanine inclusive. Only the CDR3 portion is preserved as DNA: 39 bases, with reading frame beginning at the first base. V drops 4 bases and J drops 4 bases, leaving 11 bases in between. The treatment or condition label corresponds to: some 20 received Ad26.COV2.S at low or high dose, single or two shots; five or six received placebo; per-sample allocation not given. Repertoires of vaccine and placebo recipients were sequenced from samples taken on day 63 after the first injection. In Cohort 1b, about 25 adults aged 18-55 years were enrolled at a single site in Boston, USA, between 29 July and 7 August 2020. Ad26.COV2.S consisted of a replication-incompetent adenovirus type 26 vector by which a prefusion-stabilized SARS-CoV-2 spike protein from the original Wuhan strain was expressed.

The data were obtained in a study of Ad26.COV2.S vaccination and SARS-CoV-2 variants (dated by TCRdb to the early 2020s). Looking at the study overall: Donors in the vaccine arm were drawn from COV1001, a multicentre, randomized, double-blind, placebo-controlled phase I-IIa trial testing Ad26.COV2.S in healthy adults. Ad26.COV2.S was administered intramuscularly at a dose of 5x10^10 or 1x10^11 viral particles, either as one shot or as two shots given 56 days apart. Blinding of investigators to trial group allocation was maintained during experiments and outcome assessment. The specificity and breadth of SARS-CoV-2-reactive T cell receptors after Ad26.COV2.S vaccination were assessed by TCRbeta repertoire sequencing. The TCR-sequenced set comprised around 32 samples: some 20 Ad26.COV2.S vaccine recipients, 5 placebo recipients and 8 SARS-CoV-2 convalescent individuals. Participants in the trial were split at random into five groups of five each, receiving low-dose or high-dose Ad26.COV2.S once or twice, or else placebo on both occasions.

What the work shows at the level of the full study, not this receptor alone: After vaccination, spike-specific CD8+ and CD4+ T cell responses were reported to show substantial breadth. Ad26.COV2.S recipients had higher spike-specific TCR breadth than placebo recipients (P = 0.0014). Non-spike TCR breadth was comparable between vaccine and placebo recipients, consistent with the vaccine containing only spike. The study lacked the statistical power to compare responses across vaccine doses or regimens. According to the authors, total T cell responses may have been underestimated by the TCR breadth and depth analyses.

Here the chain combines TRBV5-8 and TRBJ1-2, with the D gene not clear enough to name. Sequencing was performed on peripheral blood, taken in a trial of Ad26.COV2.S vaccine versus placebo. This receptor was obtained from a person aged 18-60 years who received the Ad26.COV2.S COVID-19 vaccine or a placebo. For the CDR3, the sequence is CASSVKSVYGYTF. The DNA reads as follows: TGTGCCAGCAGCGTAAAGTCGGTCTATGGCTACACCTTC.